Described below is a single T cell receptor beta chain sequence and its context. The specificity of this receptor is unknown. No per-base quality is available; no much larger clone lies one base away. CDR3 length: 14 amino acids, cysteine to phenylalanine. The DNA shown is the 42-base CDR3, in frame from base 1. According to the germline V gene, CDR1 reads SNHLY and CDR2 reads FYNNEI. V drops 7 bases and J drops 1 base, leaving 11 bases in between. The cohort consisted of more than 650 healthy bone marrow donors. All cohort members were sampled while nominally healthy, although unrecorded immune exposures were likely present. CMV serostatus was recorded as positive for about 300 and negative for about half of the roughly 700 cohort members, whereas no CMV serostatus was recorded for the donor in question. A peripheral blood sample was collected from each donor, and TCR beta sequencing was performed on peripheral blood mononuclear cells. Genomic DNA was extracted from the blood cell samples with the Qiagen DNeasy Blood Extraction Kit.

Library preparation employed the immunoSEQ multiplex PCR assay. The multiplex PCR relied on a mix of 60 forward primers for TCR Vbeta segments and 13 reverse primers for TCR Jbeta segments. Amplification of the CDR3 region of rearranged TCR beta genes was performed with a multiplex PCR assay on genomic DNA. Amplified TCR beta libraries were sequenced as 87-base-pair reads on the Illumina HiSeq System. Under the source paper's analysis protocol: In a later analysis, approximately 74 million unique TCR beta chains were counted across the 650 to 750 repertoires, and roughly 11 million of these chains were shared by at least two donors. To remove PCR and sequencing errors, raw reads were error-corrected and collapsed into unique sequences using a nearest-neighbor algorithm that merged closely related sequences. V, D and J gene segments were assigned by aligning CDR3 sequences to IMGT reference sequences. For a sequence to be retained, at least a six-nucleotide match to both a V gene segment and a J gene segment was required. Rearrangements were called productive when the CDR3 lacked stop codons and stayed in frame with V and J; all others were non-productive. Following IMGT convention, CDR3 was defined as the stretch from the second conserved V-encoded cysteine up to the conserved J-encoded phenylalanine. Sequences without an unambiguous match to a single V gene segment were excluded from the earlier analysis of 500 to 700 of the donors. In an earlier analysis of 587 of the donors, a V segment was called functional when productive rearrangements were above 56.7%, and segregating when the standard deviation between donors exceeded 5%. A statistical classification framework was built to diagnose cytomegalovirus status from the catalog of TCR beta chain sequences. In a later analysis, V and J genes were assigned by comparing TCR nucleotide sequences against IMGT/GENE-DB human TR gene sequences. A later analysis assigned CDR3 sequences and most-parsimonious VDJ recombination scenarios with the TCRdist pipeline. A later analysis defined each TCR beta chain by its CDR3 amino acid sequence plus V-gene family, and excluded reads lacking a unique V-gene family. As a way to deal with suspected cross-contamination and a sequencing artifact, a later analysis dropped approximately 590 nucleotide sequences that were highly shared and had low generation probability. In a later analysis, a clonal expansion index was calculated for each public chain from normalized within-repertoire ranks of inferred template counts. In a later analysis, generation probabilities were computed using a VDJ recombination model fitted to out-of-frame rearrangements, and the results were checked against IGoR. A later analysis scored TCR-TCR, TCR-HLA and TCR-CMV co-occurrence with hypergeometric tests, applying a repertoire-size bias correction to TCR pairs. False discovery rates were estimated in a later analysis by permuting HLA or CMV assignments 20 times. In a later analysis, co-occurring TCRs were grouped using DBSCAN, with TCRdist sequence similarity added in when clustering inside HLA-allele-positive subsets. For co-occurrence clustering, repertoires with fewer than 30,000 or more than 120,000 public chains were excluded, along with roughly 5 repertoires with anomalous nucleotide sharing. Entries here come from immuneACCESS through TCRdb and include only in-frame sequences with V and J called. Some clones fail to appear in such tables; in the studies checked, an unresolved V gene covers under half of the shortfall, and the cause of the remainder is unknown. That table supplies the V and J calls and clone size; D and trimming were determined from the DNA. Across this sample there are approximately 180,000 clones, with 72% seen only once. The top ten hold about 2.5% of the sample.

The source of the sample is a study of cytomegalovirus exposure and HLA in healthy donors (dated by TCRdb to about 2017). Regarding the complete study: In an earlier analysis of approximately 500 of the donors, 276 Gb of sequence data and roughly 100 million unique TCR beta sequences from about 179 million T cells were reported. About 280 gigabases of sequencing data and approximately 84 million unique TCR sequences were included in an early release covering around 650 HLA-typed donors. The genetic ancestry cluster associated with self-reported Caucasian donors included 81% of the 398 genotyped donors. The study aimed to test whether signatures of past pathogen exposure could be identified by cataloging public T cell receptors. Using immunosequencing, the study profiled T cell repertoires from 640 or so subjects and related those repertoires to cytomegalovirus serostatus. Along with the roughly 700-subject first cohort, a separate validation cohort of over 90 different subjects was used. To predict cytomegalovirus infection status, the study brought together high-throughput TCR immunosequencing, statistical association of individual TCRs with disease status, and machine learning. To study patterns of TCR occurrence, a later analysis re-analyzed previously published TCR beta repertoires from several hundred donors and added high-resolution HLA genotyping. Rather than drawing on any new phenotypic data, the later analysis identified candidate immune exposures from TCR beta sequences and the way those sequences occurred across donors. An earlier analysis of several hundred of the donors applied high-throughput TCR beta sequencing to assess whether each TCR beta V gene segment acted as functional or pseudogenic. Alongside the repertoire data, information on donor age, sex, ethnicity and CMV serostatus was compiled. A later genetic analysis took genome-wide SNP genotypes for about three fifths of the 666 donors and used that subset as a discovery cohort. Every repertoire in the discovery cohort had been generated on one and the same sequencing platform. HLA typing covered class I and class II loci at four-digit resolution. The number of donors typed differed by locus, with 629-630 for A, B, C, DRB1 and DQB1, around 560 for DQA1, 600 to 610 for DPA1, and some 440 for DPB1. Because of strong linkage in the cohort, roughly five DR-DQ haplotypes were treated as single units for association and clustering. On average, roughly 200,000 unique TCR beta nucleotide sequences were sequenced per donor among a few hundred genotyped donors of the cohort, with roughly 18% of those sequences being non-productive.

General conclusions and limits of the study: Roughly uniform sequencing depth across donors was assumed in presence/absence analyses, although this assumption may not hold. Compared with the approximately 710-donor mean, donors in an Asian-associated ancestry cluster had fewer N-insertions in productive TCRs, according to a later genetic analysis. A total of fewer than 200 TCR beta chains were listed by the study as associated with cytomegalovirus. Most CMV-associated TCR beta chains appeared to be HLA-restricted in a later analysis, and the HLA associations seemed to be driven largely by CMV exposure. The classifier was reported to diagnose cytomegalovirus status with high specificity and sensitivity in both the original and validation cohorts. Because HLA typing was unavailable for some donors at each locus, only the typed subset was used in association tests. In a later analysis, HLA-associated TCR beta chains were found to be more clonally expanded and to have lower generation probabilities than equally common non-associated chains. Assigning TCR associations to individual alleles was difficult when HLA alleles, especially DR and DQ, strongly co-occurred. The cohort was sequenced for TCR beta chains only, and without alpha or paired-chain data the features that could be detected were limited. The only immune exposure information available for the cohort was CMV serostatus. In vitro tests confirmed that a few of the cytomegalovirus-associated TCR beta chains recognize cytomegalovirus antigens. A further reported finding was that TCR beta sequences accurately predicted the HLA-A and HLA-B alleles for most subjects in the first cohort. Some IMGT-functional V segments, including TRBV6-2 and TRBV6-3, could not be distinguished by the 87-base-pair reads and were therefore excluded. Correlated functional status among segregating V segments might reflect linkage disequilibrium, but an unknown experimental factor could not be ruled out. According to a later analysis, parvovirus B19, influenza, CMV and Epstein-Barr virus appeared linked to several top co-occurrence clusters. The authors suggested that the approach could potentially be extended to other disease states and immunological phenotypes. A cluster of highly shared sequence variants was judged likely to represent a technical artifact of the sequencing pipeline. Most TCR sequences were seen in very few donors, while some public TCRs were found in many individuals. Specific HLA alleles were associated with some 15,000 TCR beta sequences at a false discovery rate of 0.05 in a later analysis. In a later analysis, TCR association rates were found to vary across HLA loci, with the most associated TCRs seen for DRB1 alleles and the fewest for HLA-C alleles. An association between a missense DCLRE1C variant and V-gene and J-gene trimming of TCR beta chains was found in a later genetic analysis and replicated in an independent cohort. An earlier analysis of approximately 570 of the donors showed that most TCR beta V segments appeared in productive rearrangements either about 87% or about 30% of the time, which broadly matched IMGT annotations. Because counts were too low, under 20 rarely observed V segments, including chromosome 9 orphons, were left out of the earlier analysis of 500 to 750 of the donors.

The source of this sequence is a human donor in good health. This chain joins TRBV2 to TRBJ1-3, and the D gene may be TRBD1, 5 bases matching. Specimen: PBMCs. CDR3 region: CASNSGDSGNTIYF. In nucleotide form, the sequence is TGTGCCAGCAATTCGGGGGATTCTGGAAACACCATATATTTT.